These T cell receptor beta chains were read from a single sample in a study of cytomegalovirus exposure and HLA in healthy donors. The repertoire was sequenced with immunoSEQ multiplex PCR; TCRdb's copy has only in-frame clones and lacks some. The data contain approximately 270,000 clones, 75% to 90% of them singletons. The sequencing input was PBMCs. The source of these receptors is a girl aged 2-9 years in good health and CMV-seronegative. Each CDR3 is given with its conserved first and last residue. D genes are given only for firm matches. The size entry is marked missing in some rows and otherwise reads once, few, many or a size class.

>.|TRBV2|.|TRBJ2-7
TGTGCCAGCAGTGAAGCAGCGTACGAGCAGTACTTC
CASSEAAYEQYF
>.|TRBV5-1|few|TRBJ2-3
TGCGCCAGCAGCTTGGATGTCGGTGGTCACGGCACAGATACGCAGTATTTT
CASSLDVGGHGTDTQYF
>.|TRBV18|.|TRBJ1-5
TGTGCCAGCTCCCTCGCAGGGCCGCAAGGCAATCAGCCCCAGCATTTT
CASSLAGPQGNQPQHF
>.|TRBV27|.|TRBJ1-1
TGTGCCAGCAGTCGGGGGAACATGAACACTGAAGCTTTCTTT
CASSRGNMNTEAFF
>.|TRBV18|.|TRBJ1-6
TGTGCCAGCTCAAACTCGGGCGACGGGGGTTCACCCCTCCACTTT
CASSNSGDGGSPLHF
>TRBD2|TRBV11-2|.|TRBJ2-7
TGTGCCAGCAGCTTAGATGGAGCGGGGAGCGGCCTTTCCTACGAGCAGTACTTC
CASSLDGAGSGLSYEQYF
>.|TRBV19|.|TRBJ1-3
TGTGCCAGTACGACAGTGGGTGGAAACACCATATATTTT
CASTTVGGNTIYF
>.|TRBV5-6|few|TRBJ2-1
TGTGCCAGCAGCTCCTTAGCGTATGAGCAGTTCTTC
CASSSLAYEQFF
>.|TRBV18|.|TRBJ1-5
TGTGCCAGCGCCGAAGCAAACAATCAGCCCCAGCATTTT
CASAEANNQPQHF
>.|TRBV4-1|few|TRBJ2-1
TGCGCCAGCAGCCAAGATATTGGCTCCGACAATGAGCAGTTCTTC
CASSQDIGSDNEQFF
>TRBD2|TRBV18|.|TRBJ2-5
TGTGCCAGCTCAGGGACTAGCGGGACGGAGACCCAGTACTTC
CASSGTSGTETQYF
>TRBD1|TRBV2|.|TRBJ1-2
TGTGCCAGCACAGGAGGGACAGGGTACGGCTACACCTTC
CASTGGTGYGYTF
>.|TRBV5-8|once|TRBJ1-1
TGTGCCAGCAGCTTCCCAACCGGGTCGTTTAACACTGAAGCTTTCTTT
CASSFPTGSFNTEAFF
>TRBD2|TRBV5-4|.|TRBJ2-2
TGTGCCAGCAGGAGACTAGCGGGGGGCACCGGGGAGCTGTTTTTT
CASRRLAGGTGELFF
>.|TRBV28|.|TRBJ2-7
TGTGCCAGCGGGAGGCCCTACGAGCAGTACTTC
CASGRPYEQYF
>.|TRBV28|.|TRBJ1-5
TGTGCCAGCAGTTTAGGGGGGAGTCAGCCCCAGCATTTT
CASSLGGSQPQHF
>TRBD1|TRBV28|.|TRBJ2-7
TGTGCCAGCAGGGGACAGGGTTTGGGCTCCTACGAGCAGTACTTC
CASRGQGLGSYEQYF
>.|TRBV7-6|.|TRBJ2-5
TGTGCCAGCAGCTTAGTTAACAGGGAGACCCAGTACTTC
CASSLVNRETQYF
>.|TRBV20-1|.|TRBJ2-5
TGCAGTGACGGAGAGACCCAGTACTTC
CSDGETQYF
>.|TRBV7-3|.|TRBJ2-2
TGTGCCAGCAGCCCAGGGTCCCTGAACACCGGGGAGCTGTTTTTT
CASSPGSLNTGELFF
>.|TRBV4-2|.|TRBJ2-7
TGTGCCAGCAGCCAAGATCGGGGGAGCTCCTACGAGCAGTACTTC
CASSQDRGSSYEQYF
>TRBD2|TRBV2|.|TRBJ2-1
TGTGCCAGCACCACTAGCGGGAGTTCCTACAATGAGCAGTTCTTC
CASTTSGSSYNEQFF
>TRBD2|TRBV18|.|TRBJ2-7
TGTGCCAGCTCACCGAGCGGGGCCTCCTACGAGCAGTACTTC
CASSPSGASYEQYF
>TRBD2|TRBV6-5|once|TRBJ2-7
TGTGCCAGCAGTTACGCTAGCGGGGGTTCCTACGAGCAGTACTTC
CASSYASGGSYEQYF
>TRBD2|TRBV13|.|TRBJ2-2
TGTGCCAGCAGCTTACGGGGGGTTGGTGGCTTCACCGGGGAGCTGTTTTTT
CASSLRGVGGFTGELFF
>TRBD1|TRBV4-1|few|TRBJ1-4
TGCGCCAGCAGCCAGTCCCTGAGGACAGGGATTTTAGAAAAACTGTTTTTT
CASSQSLRTGILEKLFF